The 27 T cell receptor beta chains listed next were all sequenced from one sample in a study of identical twins. TCRdb reprocessed the 5' RACE reads with MiXCR, giving one entry per CDR3 protein. This table holds nearly 250,000 distinct CDR3 sequences, 5.5% to 8% found once. These same data were also listed under a study on yellow fever vaccine responses in identical twins.

Sequenced material: memory (CD45RO+) T cells sorted from blood. These receptors came from a woman between 18 and 29 years old in good health.

This clonotype has at least ten counts. This chain uses TRBV6-4 with TRBJ2-7; TRBD2 might be the D (5 bases). Germline values: CDR1 MRHNA, CDR2 SNTAGT. The CDR3 spans 13 residues. The ends were cut back, 7 bases at V and 1 base at J, with 11 bases in the middle. The CDR3 nucleotides read TGTGCCAGCATTATCGGGAATTCCTACGAGCAGTACTTC. This translates into CASIIGNSYEQYF.

This clonotype was counted ten times or more. CDR3 in DNA: TGTGCCAGCAGCTTCGACAGATCTGGAAACACCATATATTTT. It yields the protein CASSFDRSGNTIYF. The rearrangement joins TRBV5-6 to TRBJ1-3; possible D gene TRBD1, 5 bases. The CDR3 runs 14 residues. The germline V and J ends were trimmed by 2 bases and 1 base, with 7 bases remaining between them. The V gene's germline CDR1 is SGHDT and CDR2 YYEEEE.

This clonotype showed up many times. This chain connects TRBV27 to TRBJ2-1, with D tentatively TRBD1 or TRBD2 (5 bases each). The CDR3 has 17 amino acids. The germline V and J ends were trimmed by 4 bases and 7 bases, with 23 bases remaining between them. Germline-derived CDR1 and CDR2 are MNHEY and SMNVEV (reference sequence). The chain's CDR3 is CASSSPVRTRGGNEQFF. The CDR3 DNA follows: TGTGCCAGCAGTTCCCCCGTCCGGACGAGGGGCGGAAATGAGCAGTTCTTC.

The chain has TRBV19 and TRBJ2-7; 11 bases agree with TRBD1. V shed 6 bases and J 4 bases; nucleotides not matched to a gene: 8. The CDR3 contains 15 residues. Germline CDR1 reads LNHDA; CDR2 reads SQIVND (reference sequence). CDR3 amino acids: CASSLAGQGVYEQYF. The CDR3 nucleotides read TGTGCCAGTAGCCTGGCGGGACAGGGGGTGTACGAGCAGTACTTC.

This chain joins TRBV5-1 and TRBJ2-6, with 8 bases aligning to TRBD1. This CDR3 region has 20 residues. J gave up 2 bases and V 0 bases, and 13 bases lay outside the gene matches. In germline, CDR1 is SGHRS, CDR2 YFSETQ. The CDR3 sequence: CASSLVGQGGVSTGANVLTF. CDR3 nucleotides: TGCGCCAGCAGCTTGGTTGGACAGGGAGGTGTGTCGACTGGGGCCAACGTCCTGACTTTC.

There are many counts of this clonotype. The CDR3, as DNA: TGTGCCAGCAGCTCGGGCCCAACCCTCGAGCAGTACTTC. Protein product: CASSSGPTLEQYF. The chain uses TRBV7-9 and TRBJ2-7; the D is unclear. The CDR3 runs to 13 residues. Germline V gene lookup returns CDR1 SEHNR and CDR2 FQNEAQ (reference sequence). Trimming took off 4 bases at V and 6 bases at J, with 13 bases between the two ends. Together with reference TRBV7-9 and TRBJ2-7, the CDR3 gives the full variable domain: DTGVSQNPRHKITKRGQNVTFRCDPISEHNRLYWYRQTLGQGPEFLTYFQNEAQLEKSRLLSDRFSAERPKGSFSTLEIQRTEQGDSAMYLCASSSGPTLEQYFGPGTRLTVT.

This clonotype is medium-sized within its sample. The chain is built from TRBV10-3 and TRBJ1-1; TRBD1 is a possible D gene (5 bases). In germline, CDR1 is ENHRY, CDR2 SYGVKD. The CDR3 is 14 amino acids. The V end lost 3 bases, the J end lost 1 base, and 9 bases lay between the germline ends. DNA of the CDR3: TGTGCCATCAGTGACGGGGCTAAGAACACTGAAGCTTTCTTT. Translated: CAISDGAKNTEAFF.

The rearrangement joins TRBV15 to TRBJ1-1, with no clear D. V shed 3 bases and J shed 3 bases, with 11 bases lying between them. Germline V gene data show CDR1 as LNHNV and CDR2 as YYDKDF (reference sequence). There are 14 residues in the CDR3. The CDR3 reads CATSSEPGYTEAFF. The CDR3 region has the DNA TGTGCCACCAGCAGCGAGCCTGGGTACACTGAAGCTTTCTTT.

This clonotype was detected a few times. The chain uses TRBV10-3 and TRBJ2-5, with 10 bases lining up with TRBD2. This CDR3 has 15 residues. Germline V gives CDR1 ENHRY, CDR2 SYGVKD. J was trimmed by 3 bases and V by 4 bases; bases with no gene match: 5. In nucleotides, the CDR3 is TGTGCCATCAGTGCGGGGCTAGCGGGAGAAGAGACCCAGTACTTC. Residues: CAISAGLAGEETQYF.

This clonotype was seen ten or more times. V is TRBV5-1 and J is TRBJ1-1; a possible D gene is TRBD1 (6 bases). Trimming removed 2 bases from V and 7 bases from J, with 18 bases in between. Per the germline V gene, CDR1 is SGHRS and CDR2 is YFSETQ. CDR3 size: 15 residues. The CDR3 sequence is CASSFGGLGQNEAFF. The CDR3 bases are TGCGCCAGCAGCTTCGGGGGCCTGGGGCAGAATGAAGCTTTCTTT.

This clonotype has a handful of counts. This chain joins TRBV5-1 and TRBJ2-1; no clear D gene. From germline, CDR1 is SGHRS and CDR2 YFSETQ. CDR3 length: 16 amino acids. With 0 bases removed from V and 0 bases from J, the gap between germline ends came to 10 bases. CDR3 loop: CASSLVAASSYNEQFF. Here the CDR3 DNA reads TGCGCCAGCAGCTTGGTGGCGGCAAGCTCCTACAATGAGCAGTTCTTC.

The gene calls are TRBV5-1 and TRBJ2-2; D is perhaps TRBD2 (6 bases). Per the germline V gene, CDR1 is SGHRS and CDR2 is YFSETQ. The V gene lost 4 bases and the J gene lost 5 bases, with 15 bases spanning the gap. This CDR3 region has 15 residues. In DNA, the CDR3 is TGCGCCAGCAGCCCCCAGGGACTCTTTACCGGGGAGCTGTTTTTT. Protein sequence: CASSPQGLFTGELFF.

This clonotype was counted only a few times. The rearrangement links TRBV11-3 to TRBJ2-4; maybe TRBD2 (5 bases). The V gene's germline CDR1 is SGHNT and CDR2 YENEEA. The CDR3 has 23 amino acids. The ends were cut back, 1 base at V and 1 base at J, with 32 bases in the middle. CDR3 protein: CASSLGGPPRRVEWRLAKNIQYF. The CDR3 DNA reads as TGTGCCAGCAGCTTAGGTGGTCCGCCGAGACGGGTCGAATGGAGGTTGGCCAAAAACATTCAGTACTTC.

V gene TRBV7-2 combines with J gene TRBJ2-5, with D possibly TRBD2 on 5 matching bases. The CDR3 is 16 amino acids. V gave up 1 base and J gave up 5 bases, with 17 bases separating them. Germline V gene data show CDR1 as SGHTA and CDR2 as FQGNSA. The CDR3 nucleotides read TGTGCCAGCAGCTTAGTTGGACTCAGCCCCCAGGAGACCCAGTACTTC. Amino acid sequence: CASSLVGLSPQETQYF.

This clonotype was counted between two and nine times. The chain links TRBV11-3 to TRBJ1-1; maybe TRBD1 (6 bases). V was shortened by 4 bases and J by 0 bases, with 9 bases between the two germline ends. From germline, CDR1 is SGHNT and CDR2 YENEEA. This CDR3 contains 14 residues. This CDR3 is CASSYTGMNTEAFF. DNA of the CDR3: TGTGCCAGCAGCTATACAGGGATGAACACTGAAGCTTTCTTT.

This clonotype was detected many times. The gene calls are TRBV7-2 and TRBJ2-7; 12 positions agree with TRBD1. Per germline, CDR1 SGHTA and CDR2 FQGNSA. The CDR3 spans 15 residues. Germline trimming cut 4 bases from V and 7 bases from J; bases unmatched to any gene: 8. The DNA for the CDR3 is TGTGCCAGCAGCTCCGCGGGACAGGGGGCTTTTGAGCAGTACTTC. It yields the protein CASSSAGQGAFEQYF. The whole variable domain, filled in from reference TRBV7-2 and TRBJ2-7, reads GAGVSQSPSNKVTEKGKDVELRCDPISGHTALYWYRQSLGQGLEFLIYFQGNSAPDKSGLPSDRFSAERTGGSVSTLTIQRTQQEDSAVYLCASSSAGQGAFEQYFGPGTRLTVT.

A few counts support this clonotype. The rearrangement joins TRBV3-1 to TRBJ2-1, with D perhaps given as TRBD1 or TRBD2 (5 bases each). Germline V lookup: CDR1 LGHDT, CDR2 YNNKEL (reference sequence). V lost 2 bases and J lost 10, with 9 bases in between. CDR3 size: 12 residues. CDR3: CASSQLGTEQFF. CDR3 nucleotides: TGTGCCAGCAGCCAACTAGGGACCGAGCAGTTCTTC.

This clonotype was seen more than once but under ten times. V is TRBV28 and J is TRBJ2-5; D not certain. The CDR3 extends over 16 amino acids. With 4 bases removed from V and 5 bases from J, the gap between germline ends came to 20 bases. Looked up from germline, CDR1 is MDHEN and CDR2 is SYDVKM. CDR3 sequence (DNA): TGTGCCAGCAGTTCCACAGCCCGGCACTTTGGGGAGACCCAGTACTTC. This gives the protein CASSSTARHFGETQYF.

V is TRBV2 and J is TRBJ2-5; 7 positions agree with TRBD2. The CDR3 length is 16 residues. The germline V gene encodes CDR1 SNHLY and CDR2 FYNNEI. J was trimmed by 2 bases and V by 5 bases; bases with no gene match: 11. The CDR3 nucleotides are TGTGCCAGCAGTCATCGTGGGACTACCATACAAGAGACCCAGTACTTC. This encodes CASSHRGTTIQETQYF.

The V and J genes are TRBV24-1 and TRBJ2-5; 10 nucleotides match TRBD2. Germline lookup yields CDR1 KGHDR and CDR2 SFDVKD. V was pared by 5 bases and J by 4 bases, with 12 bases of the junction left unmatched. The CDR3 length is 17 residues. The CDR3 nucleotides read TGTGCCACCAGTGCCCGTTTTGCTAGCGGGGGATCAGAGACCCAGTACTTC. Residues: CATSARFASGGSETQYF.

This clonotype was observed at least ten times. V and J are TRBV28 and TRBJ2-1, with a tentative D call TRBD1 (5 bases). The CDR3 sequence is 16 residues long. CDR1 and CDR2 from the germline V gene are MDHEN and SYDVKM. The V and J ends lost 1 base and 2 bases respectively, with 12 bases between them. CDR3 sequence (DNA): TGTGCCAGCAGTTTATCAGGGCTTTTCCCCTACAATGAGCAGTTCTTC. As protein: CASSLSGLFPYNEQFF.

As to this clonotype: A much larger clone sits a single nucleotide away, making a read error possible. This chain uses TRBV29-1 with TRBJ2-3; D gene ambiguous. The V gene's germline CDR1 is SQVTM and CDR2 ANQGSEA. The CDR3 loop spans 13 amino acids. V was cut by 4 bases and J by 3 bases, with 11 bases left in between. The CDR3 sequence: CSVGEGFTDTQYF. In DNA, the CDR3 is TGCAGCGTTGGAGAAGGGTTTACAGATACGCAGTATTTT.

This CDR3 is CASSLDVRGRGVTQYF. CDR3 sequence (DNA): TGTGCCAGCAGTTTAGATGTCAGGGGGCGAGGGGTGACCCAGTACTTC. The V call is TRBV28, the J call TRBJ2-5, with 8 bases matching TRBD1. V trimming: 2 bases; J trimming: 7 bases; junction bases outside the gene matches: 12. CDR3 size: 16 residues. The germline V gene has CDR1 MDHEN and CDR2 SYDVKM.

This clonotype has only a few counts. The CDR3 region has the DNA TGTGCCAGCTCACCACGGCCAGGGGCTGGGGCCAACGTCCTGACTTTC. Residues: CASSPRPGAGANVLTF. V is TRBV18 and J is TRBJ2-6; possibly TRBD1 for D (6 bases). This CDR3 has 16 residues. V was shortened by 1 base and J by 2 bases, with 9 bases between the two germline ends. Germline CDR1 is KGHSH and CDR2 is LQKENI.

Only a few counts were recorded for this clonotype. The CDR3 DNA follows: TGTGCCAGTAGTATCCCGTCTAGCGGGAGTAATGAGCAGTTCTTC. Translation: CASSIPSSGSNEQFF. V and J are TRBV19 and TRBJ2-1; 10 bases line up with TRBD2. This CDR3 is built from 15 residues. Trimming at V came to 3 bases and at J to 7 bases, leaving 6 bases not matched to a gene. Germline assignment: CDR1 LNHDA and CDR2 SQIVND (reference sequence).

The chain couples TRBV5-8 to TRBJ2-5; D perhaps matches TRBD2 (6 bases). Trimming cost V 5 bases and J 1 base, with 15 bases left between them. Looked up from germline, CDR1 is SGHTS and CDR2 is YDEGEE. This CDR3 comprises 15 residues. The CDR3 region is CASSPNRRVQETQYF. CDR3 nucleotides: TGTGCCAGCAGTCCCAACCGGAGGGTCCAAGAGACCCAGTACTTC.

The rearrangement links TRBV7-9 to TRBJ1-1; weak D call: TRBD1 (5 bases). The CDR3 is 15 amino acids. Trimming took off 2 bases at V and 5 bases at J, with 15 bases between the two ends. CDR1 is SEHNR and CDR2 is FQNEAQ in the germline V gene (reference sequence). The CDR3 is CASSLSLAGGTEAFF. DNA for the CDR3: TGTGCCAGCAGCTTAAGTTTGGCGGGGGGGACTGAAGCTTTCTTT.